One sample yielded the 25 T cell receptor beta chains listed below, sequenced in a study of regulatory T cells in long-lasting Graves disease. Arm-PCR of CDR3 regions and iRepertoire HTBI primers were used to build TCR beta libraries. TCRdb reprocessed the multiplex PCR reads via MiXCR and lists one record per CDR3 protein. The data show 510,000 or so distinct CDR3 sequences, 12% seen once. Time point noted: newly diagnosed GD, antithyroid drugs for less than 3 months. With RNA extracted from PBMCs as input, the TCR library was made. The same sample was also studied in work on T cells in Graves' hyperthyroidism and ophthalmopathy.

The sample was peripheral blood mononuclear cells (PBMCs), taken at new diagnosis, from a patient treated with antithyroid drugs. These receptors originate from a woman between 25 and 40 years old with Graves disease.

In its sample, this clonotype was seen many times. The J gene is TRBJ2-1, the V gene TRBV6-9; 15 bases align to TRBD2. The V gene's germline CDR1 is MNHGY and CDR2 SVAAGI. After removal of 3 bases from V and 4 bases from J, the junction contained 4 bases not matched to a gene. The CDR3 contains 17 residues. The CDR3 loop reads CASSYLGLAGGYNEQFF. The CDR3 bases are TGTGCCAGCAGTTACCTCGGACTAGCGGGAGGGTACAATGAGCAGTTCTTC.

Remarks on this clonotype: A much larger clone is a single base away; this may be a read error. For the CDR3, the DNA is TGCAGTGCTAGAGATTGGAGGGGTGGTAATGAGCACTTCTTC. As protein: CSARDWRGGNEHFF. The chain has TRBV20-1 and TRBJ2-1, with a possible D match to TRBD2 (6 bases). Germline V gene data show CDR1 as DFQATT and CDR2 as SNEGSKA (reference sequence). The CDR3 spans 14 residues.

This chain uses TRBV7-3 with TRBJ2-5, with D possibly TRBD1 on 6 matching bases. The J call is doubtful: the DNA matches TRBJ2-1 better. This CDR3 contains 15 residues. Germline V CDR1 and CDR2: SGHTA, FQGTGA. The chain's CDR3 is CASSLMGDTYNEQFF. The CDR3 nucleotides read TGTGCCAGCAGCTTAATGGGGGACACGTACAATGAGCAGTTCTTC.

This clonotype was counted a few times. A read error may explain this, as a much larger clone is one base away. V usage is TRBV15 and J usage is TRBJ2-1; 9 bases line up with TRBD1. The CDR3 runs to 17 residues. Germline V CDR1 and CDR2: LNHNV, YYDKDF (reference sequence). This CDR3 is CAISRESGTGTSNEQFF. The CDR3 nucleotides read TGTGCCATCAGCAGAGAATCAGGGACAGGGACGTCCAATGAGCAGTTCTTC.

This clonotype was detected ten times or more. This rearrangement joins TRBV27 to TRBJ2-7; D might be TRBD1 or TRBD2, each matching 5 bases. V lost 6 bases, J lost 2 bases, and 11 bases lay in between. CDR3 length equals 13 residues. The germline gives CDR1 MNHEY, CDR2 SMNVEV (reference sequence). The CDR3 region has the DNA TGTGCCAGCAGCCCTCGGGGCCCCTACGAGCAGTACTTC. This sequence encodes CASSPRGPYEQYF.

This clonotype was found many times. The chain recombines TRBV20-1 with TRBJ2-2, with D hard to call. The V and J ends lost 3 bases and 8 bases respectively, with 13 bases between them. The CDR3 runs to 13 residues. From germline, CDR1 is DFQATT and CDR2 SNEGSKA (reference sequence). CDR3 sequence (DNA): TGCAGTGCTAGTCAGCCAGGTCGAGGGGAGCTGTTTTTT. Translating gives CSASQPGRGELFF.

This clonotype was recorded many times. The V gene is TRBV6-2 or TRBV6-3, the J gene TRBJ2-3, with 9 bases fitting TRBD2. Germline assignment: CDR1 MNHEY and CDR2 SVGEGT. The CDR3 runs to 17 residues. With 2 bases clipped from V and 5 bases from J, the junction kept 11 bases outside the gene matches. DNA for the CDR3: TGTGCCAGCAGTTACGCTCACTTAGCGGGAGCGGGAGATACGCAGTATTTT. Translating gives CASSYAHLAGAGDTQYF.

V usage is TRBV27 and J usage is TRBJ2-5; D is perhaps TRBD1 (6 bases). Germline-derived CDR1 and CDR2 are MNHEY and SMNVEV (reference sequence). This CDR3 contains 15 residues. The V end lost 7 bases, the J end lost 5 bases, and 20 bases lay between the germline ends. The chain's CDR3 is CASMPGTPNLETQYF. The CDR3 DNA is TGTGCCAGCATGCCCGGGACACCCAATCTGGAGACCCAGTACTTC.

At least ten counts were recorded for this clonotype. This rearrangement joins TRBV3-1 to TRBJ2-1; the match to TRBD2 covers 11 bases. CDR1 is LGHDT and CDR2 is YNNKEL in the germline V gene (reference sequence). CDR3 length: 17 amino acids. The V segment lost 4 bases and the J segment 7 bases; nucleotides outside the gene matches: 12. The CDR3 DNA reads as TGTGCCAGCAGCCCGAGACTAGCGGGGACCGTAGGGAATGAGCAGTTCTTC. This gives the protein CASSPRLAGTVGNEQFF.

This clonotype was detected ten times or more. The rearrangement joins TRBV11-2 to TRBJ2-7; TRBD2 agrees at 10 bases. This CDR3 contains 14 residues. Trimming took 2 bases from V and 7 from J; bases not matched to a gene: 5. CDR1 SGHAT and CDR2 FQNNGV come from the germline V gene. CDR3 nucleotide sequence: TGTGCCAGCAGCTTACAAGGACTAGCGGATGAGCAGTACTTC. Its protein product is CASSLQGLADEQYF.

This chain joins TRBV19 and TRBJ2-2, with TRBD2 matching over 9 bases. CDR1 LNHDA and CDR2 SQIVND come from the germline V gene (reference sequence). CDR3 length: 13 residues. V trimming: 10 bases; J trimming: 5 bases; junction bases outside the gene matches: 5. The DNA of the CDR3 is TGTGCCATTCAAGCGGGAGGTACCGGGGAGCTGTTTTTT. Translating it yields CAIQAGGTGELFF.

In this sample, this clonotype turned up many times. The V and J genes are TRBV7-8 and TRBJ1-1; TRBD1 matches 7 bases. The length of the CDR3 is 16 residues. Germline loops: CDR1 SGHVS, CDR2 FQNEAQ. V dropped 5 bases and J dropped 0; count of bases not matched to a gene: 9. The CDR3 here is CASSLDREFLNTEAFF. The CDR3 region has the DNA TGTGCCAGCAGCCTCGACAGGGAGTTTTTGAACACTGAAGCTTTCTTT. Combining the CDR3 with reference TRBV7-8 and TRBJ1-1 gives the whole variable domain GAGVSQSPRYKVAKRGQDVALRCDPISGHVSLFWYQQALGQGPEFLTYFQNEAQLDKSGLPSDRFFAERPEGSVSTLKIQRTQQEDSAVYLCASSLDREFLNTEAFFGQGTRLTVV.

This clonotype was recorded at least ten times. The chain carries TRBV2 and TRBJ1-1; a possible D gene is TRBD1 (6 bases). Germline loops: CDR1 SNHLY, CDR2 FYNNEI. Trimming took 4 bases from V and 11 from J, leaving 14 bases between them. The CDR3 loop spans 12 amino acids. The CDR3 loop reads CASSATGRYAFF. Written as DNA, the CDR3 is TGTGCCAGCAGTGCCACAGGGCGTTATGCTTTCTTT.

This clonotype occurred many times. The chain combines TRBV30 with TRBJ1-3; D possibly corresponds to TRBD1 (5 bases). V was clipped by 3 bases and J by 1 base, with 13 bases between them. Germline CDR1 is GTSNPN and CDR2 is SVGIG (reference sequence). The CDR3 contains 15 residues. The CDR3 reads CAWRWRGGSGNTIYF. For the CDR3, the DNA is TGTGCCTGGAGGTGGAGGGGAGGATCTGGAAACACCATATATTTT.

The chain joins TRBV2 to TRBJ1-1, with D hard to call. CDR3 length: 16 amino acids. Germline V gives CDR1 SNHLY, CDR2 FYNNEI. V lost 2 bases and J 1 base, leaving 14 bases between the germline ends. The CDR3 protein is CASSEFLVTENTEAFF. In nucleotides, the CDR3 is TGTGCCAGCAGTGAATTCCTTGTAACTGAGAACACTGAAGCTTTCTTT.

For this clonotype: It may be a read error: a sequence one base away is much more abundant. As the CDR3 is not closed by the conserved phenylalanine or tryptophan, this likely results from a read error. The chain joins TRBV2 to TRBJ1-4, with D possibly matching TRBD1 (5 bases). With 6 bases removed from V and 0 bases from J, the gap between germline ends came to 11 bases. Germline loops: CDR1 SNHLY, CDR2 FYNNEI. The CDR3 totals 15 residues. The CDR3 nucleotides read TGTGCCAGCAGCGGGACTGAGGCAACTAATGAAAAACTGTTTTCT. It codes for CASSGTEATNEKLFS.

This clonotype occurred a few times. The CDR3 protein is CASSEVATGEKLFF. In nucleotides, the CDR3 is TGTGCCAGCAGTGAAGTGGCAACGGGTGAAAAACTGTTTTTT. The V call is TRBV25-1, the J call TRBJ1-4; D remains ambiguous. The CDR3 is made up of 14 amino acids. The V gene's germline CDR1 is MGHDK and CDR2 SYGVNS. Trimming took 2 bases from V and 7 from J, leaving 11 bases between them.

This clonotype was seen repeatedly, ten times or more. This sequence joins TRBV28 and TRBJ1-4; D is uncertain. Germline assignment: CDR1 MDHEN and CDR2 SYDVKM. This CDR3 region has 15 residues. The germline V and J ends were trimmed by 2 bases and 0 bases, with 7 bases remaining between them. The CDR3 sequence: CASSLARATNEKLFF. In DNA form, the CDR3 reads TGTGCCAGCAGTTTAGCTCGTGCAACTAATGAAAAACTGTTTTTT.

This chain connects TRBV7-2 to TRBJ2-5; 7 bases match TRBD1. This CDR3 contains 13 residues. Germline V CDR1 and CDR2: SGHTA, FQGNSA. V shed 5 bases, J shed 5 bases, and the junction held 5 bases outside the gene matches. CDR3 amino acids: CASSHDRAETQYF. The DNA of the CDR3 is TGTGCCAGCAGCCACGACAGGGCGGAGACCCAGTACTTC.

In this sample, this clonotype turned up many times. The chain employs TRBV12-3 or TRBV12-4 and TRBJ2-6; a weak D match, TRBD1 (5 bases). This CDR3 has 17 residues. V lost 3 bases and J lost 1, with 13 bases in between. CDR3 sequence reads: CASSFSGFRSGANVLTF. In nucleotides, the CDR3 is TGTGCCAGCAGTTTCTCAGGGTTTAGGTCTGGGGCCAACGTCCTGACTTTC.

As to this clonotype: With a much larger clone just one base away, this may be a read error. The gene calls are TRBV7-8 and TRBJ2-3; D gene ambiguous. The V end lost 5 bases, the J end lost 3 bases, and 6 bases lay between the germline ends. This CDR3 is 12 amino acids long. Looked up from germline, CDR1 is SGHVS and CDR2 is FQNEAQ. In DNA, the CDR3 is TGTGCCAGCAGCCACGCAACAGATACGCAGTATTTT. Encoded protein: CASSHATDTQYF. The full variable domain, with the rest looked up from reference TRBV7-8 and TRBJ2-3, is GAGVSQSPRYKVAKRGQDVALRCDPISGHVSLFWYQQALGQGPEFLTYFQNEAQLDKSGLPSDRFFAERPEGSVSTLKIQRTQQEDSAVYLCASSHATDTQYFGPGTRLTVL.

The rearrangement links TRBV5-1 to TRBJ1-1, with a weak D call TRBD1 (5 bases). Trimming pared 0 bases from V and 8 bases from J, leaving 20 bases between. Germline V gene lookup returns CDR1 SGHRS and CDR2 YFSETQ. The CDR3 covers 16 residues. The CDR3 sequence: CASSLEVGAQYREAFF. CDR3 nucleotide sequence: TGCGCCAGCAGCTTGGAGGTTGGGGCGCAATACAGGGAAGCTTTCTTT.

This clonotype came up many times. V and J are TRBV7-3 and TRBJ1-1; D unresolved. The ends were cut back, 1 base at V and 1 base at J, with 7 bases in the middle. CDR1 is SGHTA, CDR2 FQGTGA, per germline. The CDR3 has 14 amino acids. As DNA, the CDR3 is TGTGCCAGCAGCTTAATTCACGGGAACACTGAAGCTTTCTTT. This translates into CASSLIHGNTEAFF.

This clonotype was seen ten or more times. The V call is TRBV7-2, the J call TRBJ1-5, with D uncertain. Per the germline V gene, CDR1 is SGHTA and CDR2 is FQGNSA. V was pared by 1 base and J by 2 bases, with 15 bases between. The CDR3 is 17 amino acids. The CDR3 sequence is CASSLDGGVLGNQPQHF. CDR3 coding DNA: TGTGCCAGCAGCTTAGATGGCGGGGTGCTCGGCAATCAGCCCCAGCATTTT.

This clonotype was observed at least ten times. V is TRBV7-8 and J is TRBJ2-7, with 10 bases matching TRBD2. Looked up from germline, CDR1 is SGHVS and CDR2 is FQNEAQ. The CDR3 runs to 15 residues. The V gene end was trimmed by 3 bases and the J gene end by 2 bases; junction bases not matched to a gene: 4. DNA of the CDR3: TGTGCCAGCAGCTTGAAGCGGGAGGGCCCCTACGAGCAGTACTTC. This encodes CASSLKREGPYEQYF. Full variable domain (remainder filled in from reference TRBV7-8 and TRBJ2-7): GAGVSQSPRYKVAKRGQDVALRCDPISGHVSLFWYQQALGQGPEFLTYFQNEAQLDKSGLPSDRFFAERPEGSVSTLKIQRTQQEDSAVYLCASSLKREGPYEQYFGPGTRLTVT.